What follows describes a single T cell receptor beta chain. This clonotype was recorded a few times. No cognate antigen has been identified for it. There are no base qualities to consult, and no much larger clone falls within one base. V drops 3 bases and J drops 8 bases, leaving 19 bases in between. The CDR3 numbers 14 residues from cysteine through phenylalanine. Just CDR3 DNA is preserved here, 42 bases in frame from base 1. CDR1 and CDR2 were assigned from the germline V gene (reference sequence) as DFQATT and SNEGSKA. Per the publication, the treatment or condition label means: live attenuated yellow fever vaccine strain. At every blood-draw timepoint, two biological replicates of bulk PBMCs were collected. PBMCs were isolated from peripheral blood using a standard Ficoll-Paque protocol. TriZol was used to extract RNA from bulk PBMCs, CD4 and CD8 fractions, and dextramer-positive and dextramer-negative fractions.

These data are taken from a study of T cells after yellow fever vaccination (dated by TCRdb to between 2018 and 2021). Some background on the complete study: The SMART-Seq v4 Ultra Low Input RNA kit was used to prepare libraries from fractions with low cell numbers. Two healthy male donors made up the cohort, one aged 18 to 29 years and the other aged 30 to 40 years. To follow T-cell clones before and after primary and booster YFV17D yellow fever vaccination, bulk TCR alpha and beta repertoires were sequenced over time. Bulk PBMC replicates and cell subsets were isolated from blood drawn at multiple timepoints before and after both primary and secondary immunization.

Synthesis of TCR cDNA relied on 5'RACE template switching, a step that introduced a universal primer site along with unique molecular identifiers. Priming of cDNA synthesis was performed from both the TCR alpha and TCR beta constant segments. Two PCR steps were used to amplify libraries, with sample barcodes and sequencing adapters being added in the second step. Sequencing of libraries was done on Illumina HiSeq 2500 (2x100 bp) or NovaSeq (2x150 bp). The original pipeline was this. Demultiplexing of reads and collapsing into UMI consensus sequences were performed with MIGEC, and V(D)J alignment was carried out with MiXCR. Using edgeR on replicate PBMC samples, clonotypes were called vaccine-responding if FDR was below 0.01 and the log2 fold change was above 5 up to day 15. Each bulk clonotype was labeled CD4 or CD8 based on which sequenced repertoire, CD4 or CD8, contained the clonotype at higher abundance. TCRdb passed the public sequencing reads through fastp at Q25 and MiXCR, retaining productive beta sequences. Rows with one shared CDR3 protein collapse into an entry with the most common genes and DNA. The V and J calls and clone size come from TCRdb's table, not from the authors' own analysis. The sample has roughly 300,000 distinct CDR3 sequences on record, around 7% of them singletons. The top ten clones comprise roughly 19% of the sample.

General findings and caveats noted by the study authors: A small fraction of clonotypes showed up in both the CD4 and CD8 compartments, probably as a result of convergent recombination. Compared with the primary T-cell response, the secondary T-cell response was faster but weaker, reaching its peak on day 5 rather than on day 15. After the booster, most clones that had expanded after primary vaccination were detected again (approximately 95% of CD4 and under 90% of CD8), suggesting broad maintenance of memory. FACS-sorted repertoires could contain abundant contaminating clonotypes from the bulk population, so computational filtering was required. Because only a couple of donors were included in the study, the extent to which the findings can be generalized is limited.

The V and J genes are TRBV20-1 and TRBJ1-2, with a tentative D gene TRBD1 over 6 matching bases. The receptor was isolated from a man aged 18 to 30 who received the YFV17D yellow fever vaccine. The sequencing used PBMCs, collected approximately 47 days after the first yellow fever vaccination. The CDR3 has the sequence CSASSDRGGRGYTF. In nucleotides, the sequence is TGCAGTGCTAGTTCAGACCGGGGGGGCCGGGGCTACACCTTC.